The clone carrying this TCR beta chain has ten or more counts. Its cognate antigen is unknown. The data are from a study of regulatory T cells in long-lasting Graves disease. In the study overall: Recently diagnosed Graves' patients had received antithyroid drugs for under 3 months. General observations from the study: The study found persistent patients shared more public clonotypes (roughly 3,000) than new patients (about 990).

To make TCR beta libraries, researchers used iRepertoire HTBI primers and Arm-PCR of CDR3 regions. TCRdb re-analysed the multiplex PCR reads in MiXCR, keeping a single row per CDR3 protein. This sample has over 300,000 distinct CDR3 sequences, with 15% to 18% found just once. Time point specified: newly diagnosed GD, antithyroid drugs for less than 3 months. Preparation of the TCR library used RNA extracted from PBMCs. The sequence derives from a female donor with Graves disease. The sample was peripheral blood mononuclear cells (PBMCs), taken at new diagnosis, from a patient treated with antithyroid drugs.

The CDR3: CSATDGPAEQYF. The CDR3, as DNA: TGCAGTGCTACCGACGGCCCGGCCGAGCAGTACTTC. The chain combines TRBV20-1 with TRBJ2-7; D call uncertain. This CDR3 comprises 12 residues. Germline V CDR1 and CDR2: DFQATT, SNEGSKA (reference sequence). V was trimmed by 4 bases and J by 6 bases, leaving 13 bases between them.